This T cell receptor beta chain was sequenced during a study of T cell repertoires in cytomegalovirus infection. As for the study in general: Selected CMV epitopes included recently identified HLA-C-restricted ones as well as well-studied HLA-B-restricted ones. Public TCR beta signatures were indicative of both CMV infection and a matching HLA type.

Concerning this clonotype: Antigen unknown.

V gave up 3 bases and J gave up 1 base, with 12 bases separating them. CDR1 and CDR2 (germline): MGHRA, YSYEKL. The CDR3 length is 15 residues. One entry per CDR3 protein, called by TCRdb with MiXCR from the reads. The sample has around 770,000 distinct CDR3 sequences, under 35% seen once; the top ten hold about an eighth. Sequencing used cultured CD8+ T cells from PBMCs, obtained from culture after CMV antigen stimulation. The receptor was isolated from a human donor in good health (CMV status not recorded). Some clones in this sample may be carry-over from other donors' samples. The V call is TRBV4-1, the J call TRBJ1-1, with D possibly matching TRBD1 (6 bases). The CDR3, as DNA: TGCGCCAGCAGCCATCAGGGACATGGGAACACTGAAGCTTTCTTT. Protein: CASSHQGHGNTEAFF.